This T cell receptor (beta chain) appears in the sequencing data of a study of OX40 agonist ivuxolimab in advanced cancers. This CDR3 has 14 residues. Germline V CDR1 and CDR2: SQVTM, ANQGSEA. V lost 5 bases and J lost 8; bases outside the gene matches: 7. Autoimmune disease history or systemic immunosuppression led to patients being barred. TCRdb's copy holds only in-frame clones and misses some; the assay was immunoSEQ multiplex PCR. The sample has about 61,000 clones, 87% seen once. This clone appeared a few times. Its antigen remains unknown. General study results and limits: Among T cells, CD8+ cells averaged more expanded clones than CD4+ cells.

The origin of this receptor is an adult with an advanced solid tumor such as melanoma, head and neck, liver or kidney cancer. The V and J genes are TRBV29-1 and TRBJ2-2; 11 nucleotides line up with TRBD1. Here the sequenced sample was CD4+ or CD8+ T cells sorted from blood, taken in a trial of the OX40 agonist ivuxolimab. CDR3 DNA sequence: TGCAGCGTTCTGGACAGGGGGCTTCGAGGGGAGCTGTTTTTT. Its protein is CSVLDRGLRGELFF.